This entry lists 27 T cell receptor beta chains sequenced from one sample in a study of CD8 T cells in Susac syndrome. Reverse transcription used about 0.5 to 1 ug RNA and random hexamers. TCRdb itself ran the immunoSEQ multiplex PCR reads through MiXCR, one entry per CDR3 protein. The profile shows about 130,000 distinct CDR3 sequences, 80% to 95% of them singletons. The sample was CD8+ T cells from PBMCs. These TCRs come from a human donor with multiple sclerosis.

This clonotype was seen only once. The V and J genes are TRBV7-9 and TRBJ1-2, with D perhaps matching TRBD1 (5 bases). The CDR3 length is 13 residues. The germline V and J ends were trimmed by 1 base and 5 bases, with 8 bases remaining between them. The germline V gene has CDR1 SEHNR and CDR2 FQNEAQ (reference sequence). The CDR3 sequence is CASSLDRPYGYTF. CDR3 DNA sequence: TGTGCCAGCAGCTTAGACAGGCCATATGGCTACACCTTC.

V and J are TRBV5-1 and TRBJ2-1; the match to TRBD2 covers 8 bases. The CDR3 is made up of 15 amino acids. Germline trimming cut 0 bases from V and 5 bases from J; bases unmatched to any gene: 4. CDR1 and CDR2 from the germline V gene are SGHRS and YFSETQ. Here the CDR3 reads CASSLGGTSNNEQFF. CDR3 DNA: TGCGCCAGCAGCTTGGGCGGGACTAGTAACAATGAGCAGTTCTTC.

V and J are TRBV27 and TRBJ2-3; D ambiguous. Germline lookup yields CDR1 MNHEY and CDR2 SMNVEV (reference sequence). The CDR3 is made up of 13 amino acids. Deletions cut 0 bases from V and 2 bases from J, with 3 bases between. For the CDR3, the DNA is TGTGCCAGCAGTTTATCGACCACAGATACGCAGTATTTT. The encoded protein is CASSLSTTDTQYF.

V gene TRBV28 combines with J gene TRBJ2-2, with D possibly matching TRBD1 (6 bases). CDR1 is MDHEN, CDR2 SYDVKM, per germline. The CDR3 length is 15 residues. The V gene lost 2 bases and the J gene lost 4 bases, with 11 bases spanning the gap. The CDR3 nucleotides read TGTGCCAGCAGTTTAAACAGGGTGGTCACCGGGGAGCTGTTTTTT. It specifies CASSLNRVVTGELFF.

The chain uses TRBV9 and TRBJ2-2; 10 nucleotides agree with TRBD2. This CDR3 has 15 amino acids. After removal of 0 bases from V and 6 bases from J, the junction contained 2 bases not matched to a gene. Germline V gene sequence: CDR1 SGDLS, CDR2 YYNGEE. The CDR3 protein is CASSVGAGGPGELFF. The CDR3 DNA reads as TGTGCCAGCAGCGTAGGAGCGGGAGGGCCCGGGGAGCTGTTTTTT. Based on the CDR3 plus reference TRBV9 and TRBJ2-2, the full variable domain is DSGVTQTPKHLITATGQRVTLRCSPRSGDLSVYWYQQSLDQGLQFLIQYYNGEERAKGNILERFSAQQFPDLHSELNLSSLELGDSALYFCASSVGAGGPGELFFGEGSRLTVL.

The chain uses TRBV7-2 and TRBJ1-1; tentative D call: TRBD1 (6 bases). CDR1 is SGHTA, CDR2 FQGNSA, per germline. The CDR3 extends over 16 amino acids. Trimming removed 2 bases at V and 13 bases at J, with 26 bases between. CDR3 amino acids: CASSLSALRGRAEVFF. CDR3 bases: TGTGCCAGCAGCTTATCAGCCTTGCGGGGGCGCGCGGAGGTTTTCTTT.

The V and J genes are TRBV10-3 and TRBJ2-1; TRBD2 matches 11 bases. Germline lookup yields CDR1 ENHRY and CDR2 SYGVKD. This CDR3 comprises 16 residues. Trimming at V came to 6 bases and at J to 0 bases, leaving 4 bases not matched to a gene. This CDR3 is CAISRSGGGSYNEQFF. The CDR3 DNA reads TGTGCCATCAGCCGTAGCGGGGGGGGCTCCTACAATGAGCAGTTCTTC.

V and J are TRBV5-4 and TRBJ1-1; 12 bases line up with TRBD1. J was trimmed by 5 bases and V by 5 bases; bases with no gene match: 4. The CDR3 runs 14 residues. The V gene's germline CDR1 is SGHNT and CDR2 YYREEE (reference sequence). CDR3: CASRGTGGLTEAFF. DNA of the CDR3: TGTGCCAGCAGGGGGACAGGGGGCCTGACTGAAGCTTTCTTT.

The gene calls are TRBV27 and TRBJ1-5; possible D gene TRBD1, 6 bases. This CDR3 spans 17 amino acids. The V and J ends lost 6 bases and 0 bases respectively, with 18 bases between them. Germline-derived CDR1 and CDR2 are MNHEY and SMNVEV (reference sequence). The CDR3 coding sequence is TGTGCCAGCAGGCTGACAGGAACGGGTTATAGCAATCAGCCCCAGCATTTT. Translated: CASRLTGTGYSNQPQHF.

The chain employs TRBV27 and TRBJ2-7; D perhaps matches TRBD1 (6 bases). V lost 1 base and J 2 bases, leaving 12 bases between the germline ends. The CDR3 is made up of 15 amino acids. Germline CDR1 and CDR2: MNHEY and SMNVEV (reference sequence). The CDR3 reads CASSLFTGRAYEQYF. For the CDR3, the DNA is TGTGCCAGCAGTTTATTTACAGGGCGGGCCTACGAGCAGTACTTC.

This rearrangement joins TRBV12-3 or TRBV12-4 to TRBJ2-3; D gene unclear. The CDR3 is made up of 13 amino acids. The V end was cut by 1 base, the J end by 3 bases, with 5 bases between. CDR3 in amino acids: CASSLVGTDTQYF. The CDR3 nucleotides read TGTGCCAGCAGTTTAGTAGGTACAGATACGCAGTATTTT.

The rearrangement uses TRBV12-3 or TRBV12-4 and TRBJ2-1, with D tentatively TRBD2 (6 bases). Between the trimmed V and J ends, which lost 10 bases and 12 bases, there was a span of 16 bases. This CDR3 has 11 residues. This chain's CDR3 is CATLEGIGQFF. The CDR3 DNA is TGTGCCACCCTGGAGGGTATAGGGCAGTTCTTC.

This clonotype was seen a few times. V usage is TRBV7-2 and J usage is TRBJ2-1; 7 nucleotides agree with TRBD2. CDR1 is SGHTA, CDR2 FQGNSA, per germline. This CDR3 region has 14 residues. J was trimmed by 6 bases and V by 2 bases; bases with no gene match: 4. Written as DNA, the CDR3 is TGTGCCAGCAGCTTAATCCCTAGCGGCAATGAGCAGTTCTTC. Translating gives CASSLIPSGNEQFF.

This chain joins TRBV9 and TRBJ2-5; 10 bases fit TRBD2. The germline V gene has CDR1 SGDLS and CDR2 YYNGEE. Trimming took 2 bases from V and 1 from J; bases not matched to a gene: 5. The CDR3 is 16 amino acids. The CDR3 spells CASSVGAGGFQETQYF. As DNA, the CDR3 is TGTGCCAGCAGCGTGGGAGCGGGGGGGTTCCAAGAGACCCAGTACTTC.

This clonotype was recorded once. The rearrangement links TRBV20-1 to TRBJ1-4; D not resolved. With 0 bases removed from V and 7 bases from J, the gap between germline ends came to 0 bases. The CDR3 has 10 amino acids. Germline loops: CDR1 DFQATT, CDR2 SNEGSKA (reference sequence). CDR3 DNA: TGCAGTGCTAGAGATGAAAAACTGTTTTTT. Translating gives CSARDEKLFF.

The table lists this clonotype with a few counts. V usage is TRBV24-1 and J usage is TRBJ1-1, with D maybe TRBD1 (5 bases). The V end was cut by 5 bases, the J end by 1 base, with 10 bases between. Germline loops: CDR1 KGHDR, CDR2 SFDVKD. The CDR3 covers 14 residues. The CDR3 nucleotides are TGTGCCACCAGTGGTCCAGGGAGGAACACTGAAGCTTTCTTT. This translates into CATSGPGRNTEAFF.

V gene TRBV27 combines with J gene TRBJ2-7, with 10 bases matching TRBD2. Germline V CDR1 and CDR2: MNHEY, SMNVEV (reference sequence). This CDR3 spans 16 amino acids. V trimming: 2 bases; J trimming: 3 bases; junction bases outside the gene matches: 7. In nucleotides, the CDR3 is TGTGCCAGCAGTTTACATAAGCCTAGCGGGGGCTACGAGCAGTACTTC. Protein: CASSLHKPSGGYEQYF.

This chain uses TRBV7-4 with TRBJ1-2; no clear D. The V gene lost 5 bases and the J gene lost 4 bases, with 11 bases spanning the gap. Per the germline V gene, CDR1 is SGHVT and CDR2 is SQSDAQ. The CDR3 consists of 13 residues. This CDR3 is CASSAMGGYGYTF. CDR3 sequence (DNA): TGTGCCAGCAGCGCCATGGGTGGCTATGGCTACACCTTC.

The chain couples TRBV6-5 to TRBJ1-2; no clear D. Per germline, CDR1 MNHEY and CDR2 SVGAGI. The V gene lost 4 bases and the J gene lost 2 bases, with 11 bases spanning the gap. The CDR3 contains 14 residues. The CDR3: CASSSPQENYGYTF. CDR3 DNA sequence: TGTGCCAGCAGTTCACCCCAGGAAAACTATGGCTACACCTTC.

CDR3 sequence reads: CASSPGTGLEQYF. CDR3 sequence (DNA): TGTGCCAGCAGCCCCGGGACAGGGCTCGAGCAGTACTTC. The V and J genes are TRBV9 and TRBJ2-7, with 9 positions matching TRBD1. V was pared by 4 bases and J by 6 bases, with 5 bases of the junction left unmatched. Germline V gene sequence: CDR1 SGDLS, CDR2 YYNGEE. The CDR3 has 13 residues.

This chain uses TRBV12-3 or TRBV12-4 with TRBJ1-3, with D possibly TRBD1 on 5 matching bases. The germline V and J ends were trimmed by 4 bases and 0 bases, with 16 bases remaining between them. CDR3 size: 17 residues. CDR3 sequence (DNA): TGTGCCAGCAGTTCTAGACAGAGAGACCCCTCTGGAAACACCATATATTTT. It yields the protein CASSSRQRDPSGNTIYF.

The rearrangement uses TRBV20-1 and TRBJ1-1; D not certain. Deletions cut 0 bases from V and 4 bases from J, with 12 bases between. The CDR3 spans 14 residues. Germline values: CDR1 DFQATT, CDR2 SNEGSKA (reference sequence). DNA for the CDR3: TGCAGTGCTAGAGATCTCGGAGGAGGCACTGAAGCTTTCTTT. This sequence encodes CSARDLGGGTEAFF.

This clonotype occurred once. The CDR3 nucleotides are TGTGCCAGCAGCCAAGAGACACTAGCGGGAGTAGTCTACAATGAGCAGTTCTTC. This translates into CASSQETLAGVVYNEQFF. This sequence joins TRBV4-2 and TRBJ2-1, with 11 nucleotides matching TRBD2. CDR3 size: 18 residues. The ends lost 0 bases at V and 3 bases at J; junction bases unmatched: 7. Germline CDR1 is LGHNA and CDR2 is YNFKEQ.

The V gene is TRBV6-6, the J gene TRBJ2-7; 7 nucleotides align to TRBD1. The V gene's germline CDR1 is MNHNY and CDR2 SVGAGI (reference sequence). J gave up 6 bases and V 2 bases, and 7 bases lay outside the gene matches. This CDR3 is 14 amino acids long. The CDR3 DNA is TGTGCCAGCAGTTACGGGCAGGGGGTCGGCGAGCAGTACTTC. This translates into CASSYGQGVGEQYF.

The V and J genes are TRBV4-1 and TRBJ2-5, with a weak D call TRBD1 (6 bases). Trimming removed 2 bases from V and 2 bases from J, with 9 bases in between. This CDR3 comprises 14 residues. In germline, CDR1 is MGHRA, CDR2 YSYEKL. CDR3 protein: CASSQLQGQETQYF. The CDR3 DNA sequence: TGCGCCAGCAGCCAATTACAGGGACAAGAGACCCAGTACTTC.

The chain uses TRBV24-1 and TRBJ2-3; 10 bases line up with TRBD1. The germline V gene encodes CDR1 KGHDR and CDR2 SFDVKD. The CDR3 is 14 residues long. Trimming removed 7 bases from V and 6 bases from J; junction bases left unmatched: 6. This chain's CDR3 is CATSGGTGVDTQYF. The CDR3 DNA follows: TGTGCCACCAGCGGGGGGACAGGGGTCGATACGCAGTATTTT.

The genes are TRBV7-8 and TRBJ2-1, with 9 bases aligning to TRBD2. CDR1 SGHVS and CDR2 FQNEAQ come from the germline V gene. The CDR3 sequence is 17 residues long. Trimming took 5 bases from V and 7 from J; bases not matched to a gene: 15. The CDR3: CASSQARGGVLGNEQFF. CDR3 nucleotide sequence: TGTGCCAGCAGCCAAGCGCGGGGGGGCGTTTTGGGAAATGAGCAGTTCTTC.